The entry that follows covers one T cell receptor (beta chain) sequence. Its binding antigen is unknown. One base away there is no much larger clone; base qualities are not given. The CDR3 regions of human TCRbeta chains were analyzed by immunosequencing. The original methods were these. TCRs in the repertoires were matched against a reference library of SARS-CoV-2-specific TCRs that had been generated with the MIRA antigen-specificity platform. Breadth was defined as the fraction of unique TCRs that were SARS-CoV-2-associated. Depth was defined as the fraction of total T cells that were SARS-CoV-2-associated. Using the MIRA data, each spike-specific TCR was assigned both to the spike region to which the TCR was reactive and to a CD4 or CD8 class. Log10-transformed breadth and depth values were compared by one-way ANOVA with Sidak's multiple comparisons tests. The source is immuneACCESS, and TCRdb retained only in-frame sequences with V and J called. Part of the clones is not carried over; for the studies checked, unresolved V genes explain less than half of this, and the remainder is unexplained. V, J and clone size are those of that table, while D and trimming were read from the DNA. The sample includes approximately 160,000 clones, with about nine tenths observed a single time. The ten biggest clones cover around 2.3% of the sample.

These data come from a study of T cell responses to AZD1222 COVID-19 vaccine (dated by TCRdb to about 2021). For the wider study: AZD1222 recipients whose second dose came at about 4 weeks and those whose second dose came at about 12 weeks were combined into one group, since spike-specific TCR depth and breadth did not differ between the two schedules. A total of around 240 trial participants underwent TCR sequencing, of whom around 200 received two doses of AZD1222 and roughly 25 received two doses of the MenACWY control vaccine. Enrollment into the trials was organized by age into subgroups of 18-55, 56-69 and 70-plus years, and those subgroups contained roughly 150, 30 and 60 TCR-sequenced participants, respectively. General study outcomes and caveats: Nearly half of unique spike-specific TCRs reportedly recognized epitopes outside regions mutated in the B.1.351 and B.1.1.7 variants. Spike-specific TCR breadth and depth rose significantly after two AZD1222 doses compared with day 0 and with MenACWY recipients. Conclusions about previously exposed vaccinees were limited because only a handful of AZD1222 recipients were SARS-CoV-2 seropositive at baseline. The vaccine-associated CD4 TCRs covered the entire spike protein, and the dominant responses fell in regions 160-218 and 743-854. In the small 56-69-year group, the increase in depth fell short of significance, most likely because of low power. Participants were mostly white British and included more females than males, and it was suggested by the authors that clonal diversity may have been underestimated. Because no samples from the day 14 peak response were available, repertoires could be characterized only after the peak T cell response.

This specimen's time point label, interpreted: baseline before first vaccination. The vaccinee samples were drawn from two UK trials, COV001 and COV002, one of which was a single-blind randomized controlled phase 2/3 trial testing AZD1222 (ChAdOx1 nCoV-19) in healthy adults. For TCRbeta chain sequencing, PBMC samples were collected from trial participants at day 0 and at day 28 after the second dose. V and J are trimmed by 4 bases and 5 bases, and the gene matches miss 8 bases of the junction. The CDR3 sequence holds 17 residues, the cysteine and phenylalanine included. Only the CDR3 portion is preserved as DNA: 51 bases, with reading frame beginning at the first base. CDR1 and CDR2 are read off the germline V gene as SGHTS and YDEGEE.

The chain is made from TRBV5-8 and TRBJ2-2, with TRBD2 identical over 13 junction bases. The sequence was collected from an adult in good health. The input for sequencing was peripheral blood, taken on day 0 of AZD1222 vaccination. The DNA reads TGTGCCAGCAGCAGCTCCAGGACTAGCGGGAGTACCGGGGAGCTGTTTTTT. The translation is CASSSSRTSGSTGELFF.